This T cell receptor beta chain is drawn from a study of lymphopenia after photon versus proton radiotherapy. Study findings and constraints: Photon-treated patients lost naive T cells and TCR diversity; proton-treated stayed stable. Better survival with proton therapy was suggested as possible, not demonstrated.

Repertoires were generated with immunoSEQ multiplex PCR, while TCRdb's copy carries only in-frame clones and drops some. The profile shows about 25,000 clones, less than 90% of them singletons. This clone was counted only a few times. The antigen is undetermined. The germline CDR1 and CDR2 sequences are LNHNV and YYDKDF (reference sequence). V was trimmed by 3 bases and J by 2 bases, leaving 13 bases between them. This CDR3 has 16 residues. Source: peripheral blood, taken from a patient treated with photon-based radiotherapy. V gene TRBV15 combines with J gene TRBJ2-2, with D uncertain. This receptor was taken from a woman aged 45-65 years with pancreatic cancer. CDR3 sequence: CATSRRVRVNTGELFF. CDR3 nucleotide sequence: TGTGCCACCAGCAGGCGAGTACGGGTCAACACCGGGGAGCTGTTTTTT.